This T cell receptor (beta chain) was sequenced in a study of blood T cell repertoires in COVID-19. Losses at the gene ends were 3 bases for V and 2 bases for J; bases not matched to a gene: 6. CDR1 and CDR2 (germline): SGDLS, YYNGEE. The length of the CDR3 is 15 residues. Clones were read by immunoSEQ multiplex PCR, and TCRdb kept only the in-frame ones, dropping some. The table has under 150,000 clones, 70% to 90% seen once. This sequence originates from a human donor in a cohort sampled during active COVID-19. The chain uses TRBV9 and TRBJ2-5, with TRBD1 matching 8 bases. Sequencing used peripheral blood. CDR3 amino acids: CASSDRGAPQETQYF. CDR3 DNA: TGTGCCAGCAGCGACAGGGGGGCCCCACAAGAGACCCAGTACTTC.